This T cell receptor beta chain was retrieved from a study of immune cell composition in non-small cell lung cancer. Study context: Lung adenocarcinoma or squamous carcinoma made up most tumours. Findings and limits, study-wide: Clones >0.5% enriched in tumour were rarer in adenocarcinoma (about 33%) than squamous (about 80%). Squamous lung tumours showed higher top 10 clone scores and clonality than adenocarcinomas.

Comment on this clone: Its target is not known.

Assay used: immunoSEQ multiplex PCR; TCRdb lists only in-frame clones, some missing. The table has about 7,200 clones, 60% to 75% seen once. The CDR3 runs to 11 residues. The junction had 2 bases not matched to a gene; V was cut back by 6 bases and J by 3 bases. The germline V gene has CDR1 SQVTM and CDR2 ANQGSEA. Specimen: lung tumor tissue. The chain couples TRBV29-1 to TRBJ2-7, with 7 bases matching TRBD1. This TCR was recovered from a human donor with non-small cell lung cancer. DNA of the CDR3: TGCAGCGTCGGGGACAGCTACGAGCAGTACTTC. Protein product: CSVGDSYEQYF.